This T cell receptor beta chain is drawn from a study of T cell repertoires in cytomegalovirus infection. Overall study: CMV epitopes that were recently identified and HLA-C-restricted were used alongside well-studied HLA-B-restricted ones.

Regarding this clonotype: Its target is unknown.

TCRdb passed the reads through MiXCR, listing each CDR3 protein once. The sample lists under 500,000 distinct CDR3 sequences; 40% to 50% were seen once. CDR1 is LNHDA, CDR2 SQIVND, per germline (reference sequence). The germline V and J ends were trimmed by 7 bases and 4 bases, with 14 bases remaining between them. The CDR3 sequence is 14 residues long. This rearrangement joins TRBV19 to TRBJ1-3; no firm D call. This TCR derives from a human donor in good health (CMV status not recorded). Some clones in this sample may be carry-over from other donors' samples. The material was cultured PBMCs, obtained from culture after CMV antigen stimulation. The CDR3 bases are TGTGCCAGTAAAACTCGACACGAAGGAAACACCATATATTTT. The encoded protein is CASKTRHEGNTIYF.